This paragraph covers one T cell receptor beta chain sequence. This CDR3 is 16 amino acids long. How the authors handled the data: How many nucleated cells were present was estimated from reference gene primer amplification. Sequencing was performed with immunoSEQ multiplex PCR; in TCRdb, only in-frame clones are kept and a portion is missing. The DNA gave D and trimming, while V, J and clone size come from that table. This sample yields fewer than 300,000 clones, of which about 73% are seen a single time; approximately 3.2% belongs to the top ten. This sample was taken from a study of blood T cell repertoires in COVID-19. At the level of the study: Acute-phase and convalescent COVID-19 samples originated in the United States, Italy and Spain.

The V and J genes are TRBV21-1 and TRBJ1-5; TRBD1 is the table's D call, not checked against the DNA. TRBV21-1 is shown as a pseudogene. Source material: peripheral blood. The receptor comes from a woman aged 80 or older with acute or convalescent COVID-19. CDR3 protein: CASSKGPDKSNQPQHF. CDR3 DNA: TGTGCCAGCAGCAAAGGGCCGGACAAGAGCAATCAGCCCCAGCATTTT.